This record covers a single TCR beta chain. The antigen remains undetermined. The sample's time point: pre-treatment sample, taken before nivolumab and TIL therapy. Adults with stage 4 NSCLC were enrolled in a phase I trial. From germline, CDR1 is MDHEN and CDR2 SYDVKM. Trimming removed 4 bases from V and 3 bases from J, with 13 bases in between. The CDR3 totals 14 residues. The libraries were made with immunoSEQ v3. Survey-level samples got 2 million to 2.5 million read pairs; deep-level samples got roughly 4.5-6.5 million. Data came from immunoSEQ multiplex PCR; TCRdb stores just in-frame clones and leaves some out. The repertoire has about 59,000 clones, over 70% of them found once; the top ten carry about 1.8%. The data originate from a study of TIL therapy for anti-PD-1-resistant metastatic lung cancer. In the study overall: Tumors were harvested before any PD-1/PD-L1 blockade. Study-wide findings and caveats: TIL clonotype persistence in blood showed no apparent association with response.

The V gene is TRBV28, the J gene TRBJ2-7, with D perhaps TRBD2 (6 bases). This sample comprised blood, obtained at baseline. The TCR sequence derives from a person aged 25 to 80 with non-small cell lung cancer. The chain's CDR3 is CASSYLAQDYEQYF. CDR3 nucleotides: TGTGCCAGCAGTTATCTAGCGCAAGACTACGAGCAGTACTTC.